This entry lists 25 T cell receptor beta chains sequenced from one sample in a study of OX40 agonist ivuxolimab in advanced cancers. Method: immunoSEQ multiplex PCR; TCRdb's copy keeps in-frame clones and lacks some. Of some 76,000 clones in the sample, under 90% are singletons; the top ten hold around 7.2%. The sample was CD4+ or CD8+ T cells sorted from blood, taken in a trial of the OX40 agonist ivuxolimab. These receptors were collected from an adult with an advanced solid tumor such as melanoma, head and neck, liver or kidney cancer.

This clone was detected a few times. The gene calls are TRBV11-3 and TRBJ2-1; a weak D match, TRBD2 (6 bases). The CDR3 length is 16 residues. The germline V gene has CDR1 SGHNT and CDR2 YENEEA. V was shortened by 1 base and J by 2 bases, with 12 bases between the two germline ends. CDR3 DNA: TGTGCCAGCAGCTTAGTTACGGGAGCCACCTACAATGAGCAGTTCTTC. It yields the protein CASSLVTGATYNEQFF.

The rearrangement joins TRBV10-3 to TRBJ1-1, with D unresolved. This CDR3 is 11 amino acids long. Germline-derived CDR1 and CDR2 are ENHRY and SYGVKD. The V end was cut by 6 bases, the J end by 7 bases, with 9 bases between. The CDR3 coding sequence is TGTGCCATCAGGGGAGGAGTTGAAGCTTTCTTT. Its protein product is CAIRGGVEAFF.

This clone was seen just once. The chain couples TRBV28 to TRBJ1-1; TRBD1 matches at 11 bases. With 4 bases clipped from V and 8 bases from J, the junction kept 9 bases outside the gene matches. The CDR3 has 15 residues. Germline values: CDR1 MDHEN, CDR2 SYDVKM. This CDR3 is CASSSGQGAFLEAFF. Here the CDR3 DNA reads TGTGCCAGCAGTTCTGGACAGGGGGCATTTTTGGAAGCTTTCTTT.

The chain links TRBV2 to TRBJ1-5, with D unclear. This CDR3 has 15 residues. Trimming took off 3 bases at V and 4 bases at J, with 13 bases between the two ends. Germline assignment: CDR1 SNHLY and CDR2 FYNNEI. CDR3 sequence: CASSDETFGNQPQHF. The CDR3 bases are TGTGCCAGCAGTGATGAGACGTTTGGGAATCAGCCCCAGCATTTT.

The J gene is TRBJ2-5, the V gene TRBV5-1; 9 nucleotides match TRBD2. The germline CDR1 and CDR2 sequences are SGHRS and YFSETQ. J was trimmed by 6 bases and V by 1 base; bases with no gene match: 10. The CDR3 is 16 residues long. The CDR3 sequence is CASSLRVSGGKQTQYF. For the CDR3, the DNA is TGCGCCAGCAGCTTGCGTGTTAGCGGGGGAAAACAGACCCAGTACTTC.

The genes are TRBV28 and TRBJ2-1; 7 bases are shared with TRBD2. The CDR3 extends over 12 amino acids. Germline CDR1 and CDR2: MDHEN and SYDVKM. V dropped 6 bases and J dropped 13; count of bases not matched to a gene: 9. This CDR3 is CASRTGTMPQFF. The CDR3 region has the DNA TGTGCCAGCAGGACCGGGACTATGCCACAGTTCTTC.

This clone occurred once. The chain is built from TRBV11-2 and TRBJ2-3; D gene uncertain. Looked up from germline, CDR1 is SGHAT and CDR2 is FQNNGV. The length of the CDR3 is 11 residues. With 5 bases removed from V and 2 bases from J, the gap between germline ends came to 2 bases. The CDR3 reads CASSLTDTQYF. The CDR3 nucleotides read TGTGCCAGCAGCCTCACAGATACGCAGTATTTT.

The CDR3 sequence: CAWRSQGYTEAFF. CDR3 nucleotides: TGTGCCTGGAGGTCTCAGGGGTACACTGAAGCTTTCTTT. The rearrangement links TRBV30 to TRBJ1-1; tentatively, D is TRBD1 (6 bases). Trimming removed 3 bases at V and 3 bases at J, with 11 bases between. Germline CDR1 and CDR2: GTSNPN and SVGIG (reference sequence). This CDR3 is 13 amino acids long.

V usage is TRBV9 and J usage is TRBJ2-3; D uncertain. Trimming took off 0 bases at V and 1 base at J, with 9 bases between the two ends. The CDR3 contains 15 residues. CDR1 is SGDLS, CDR2 YYNGEE, per germline. The CDR3 sequence: CASSVALGGTDTQYF. As DNA, the CDR3 is TGTGCCAGCAGCGTAGCTCTAGGCGGCACAGATACGCAGTATTTT. The entire variable domain, with the rest obtained from reference TRBV9 and TRBJ2-3, is as follows: DSGVTQTPKHLITATGQRVTLRCSPRSGDLSVYWYQQSLDQGLQFLIQYYNGEERAKGNILERFSAQQFPDLHSELNLSSLELGDSALYFCASSVALGGTDTQYFGPGTRLTVL.

This chain uses TRBV19 with TRBJ2-1; weak D call: TRBD2 (6 bases). Germline V lookup: CDR1 LNHDA, CDR2 SQIVND (reference sequence). V was cut by 3 bases and J by 7 bases, with 13 bases left in between. The CDR3 totals 14 residues. Here the CDR3 reads CASSILEGLNEQFF. DNA of the CDR3: TGTGCCAGTAGTATCCTGGAGGGTCTTAATGAGCAGTTCTTC.

This chain connects TRBV5-4 to TRBJ1-1; the D gene is possibly TRBD1 (5 bases). The germline V and J ends were trimmed by 4 bases and 7 bases, with 11 bases remaining between them. The length of the CDR3 is 12 residues. The germline CDR1 and CDR2 sequences are SGHNT and YYREEE (reference sequence). The CDR3 region has the DNA TGTGCCAGCAGCCGGGGCGGGGATGAAGCTTTCTTT. Its translation: CASSRGGDEAFF.

A few counts support this clone. This chain joins TRBV29-1 and TRBJ1-1; D is unclear. V dropped 7 bases and J dropped 3 bases, with 9 bases sitting between them. CDR3 size: 11 residues. Germline V lookup: CDR1 SQVTM, CDR2 ANQGSEA. The CDR3 spells CSGGTDTEAFF. The DNA for the CDR3 is TGCAGCGGAGGTACGGACACTGAAGCTTTCTTT.

V is TRBV18 and J is TRBJ1-2; tentative D call: TRBD1 (5 bases). The CDR3 has 16 residues. The ends were cut back, 1 base at V and 3 bases at J, with 15 bases in the middle. The germline CDR1 and CDR2 sequences are KGHSH and LQKENI. The DNA for the CDR3 is TGTGCCAGCTCACCACTCTCTGAGGGGCTAGACTATGGCTACACCTTC. Protein product: CASSPLSEGLDYGYTF.

The gene calls are TRBV9 and TRBJ1-2; maybe TRBD1 (6 bases). Germline V lookup: CDR1 SGDLS, CDR2 YYNGEE. The CDR3 extends over 15 amino acids. Trimming pared 0 bases from V and 8 bases from J, leaving 17 bases between. CDR3 loop: CASSVAGQGRGGYTF. In nucleotides, the CDR3 is TGTGCCAGCAGCGTAGCTGGGCAGGGGAGAGGGGGCTACACCTTC.

The sample holds a few counts of this clone. The chain links TRBV7-9 to TRBJ1-5; D may be TRBD1 (6 bases). Trimming cost V 5 bases and J 3 bases, with 11 bases left between them. Germline V gene data show CDR1 as SEHNR and CDR2 as FQNEAQ (reference sequence). The CDR3 is made up of 14 amino acids. CDR3 loop: CASSPLGANQPQHF. The CDR3 DNA follows: TGTGCCAGCAGCCCCCTGGGGGCCAATCAGCCCCAGCATTTT.

This clone has more than one count but fewer than ten. The chain combines TRBV5-6 with TRBJ1-2, with D perhaps TRBD1 (6 bases). CDR3 length: 16 amino acids. V shed 4 bases and J shed 10 bases, with 26 bases lying between them. CDR1 and CDR2 (germline): SGHDT, YYEEEE. CDR3 sequence reads: CASSEITGFGTESYTF. DNA of the CDR3: TGTGCCAGCAGCGAAATTACAGGGTTTGGAACTGAATCCTACACCTTC. The full variable domain, with the rest looked up from reference TRBV5-6 and TRBJ1-2, is DAGVTQSPTHLIKTRGQQVTLRCSPKSGHDTVSWYQQALGQGPQFIFQYYEEEERQRGNFPDRFSGHQFPNYSSELNVNALLLGDSALYLCASSEITGFGTESYTFGSGTRLTVV.

The rearrangement uses TRBV11-3 and TRBJ1-4; 7 nucleotides match TRBD1. CDR1 and CDR2 (germline): SGHNT, YENEEA. V shed 0 bases and J 4 bases; nucleotides not matched to a gene: 8. CDR3 length equals 17 residues. The chain's CDR3 is CASSLDPKGQSNEKLFF. DNA of the CDR3: TGTGCCAGCAGCTTAGATCCGAAGGGACAGAGTAATGAAAAACTGTTTTTT.

The rearrangement uses TRBV5-8 and TRBJ2-3; 9 nucleotides agree with TRBD1. V was clipped by 2 bases and J by 5 bases; unmatched bases: 18. The germline V gene encodes CDR1 SGHTS and CDR2 YDEGEE. The CDR3 is 19 residues long. The CDR3 DNA reads TGTGCCAGCAGCTTTCCACCCCCAGGGTCCGGACAGGGGATAGATACGCAGTATTTT. Amino acids: CASSFPPPGSGQGIDTQYF. Based on the CDR3 plus reference TRBV5-8 and TRBJ2-3, the full variable domain is EAGVTQSPTHLIKTRGQQATLRCSPISGHTSVYWYQQALGLGLQFLLWYDEGEERNRGNFPPRFSGRQFPNYSSELNVNALELEDSALYLCASSFPPPGSGQGIDTQYFGPGTRLTVL.

The CDR3 protein is CASSHRGGGASGWGNEQFF. The CDR3 nucleotides read TGTGCCAGCAGCCACAGGGGGGGTGGAGCTAGCGGATGGGGCAATGAGCAGTTCTTC. This chain connects TRBV2 to TRBJ2-1, with a tentative D call TRBD1 (8 bases). This CDR3 region has 19 residues. Per the germline V gene, CDR1 is SNHLY and CDR2 is FYNNEI. Trimming left V 6 bases short and J 6 bases short, with 30 bases between.

This clone appeared a few times. The gene calls are TRBV7-9 and TRBJ2-7; D remains ambiguous. The V and J ends lost 5 bases and 11 bases respectively, with 16 bases between them. CDR1 is SEHNR and CDR2 is FQNEAQ in the germline V gene (reference sequence). This CDR3 is 12 amino acids long. CDR3 amino acids: CASSQLGLTEYF. As DNA, the CDR3 is TGTGCCAGCAGCCAGCTGGGTCTCACGGAGTACTTC.

The chain's CDR3 is CASSRLGAANTEAFF. DNA for the CDR3: TGTGCCAGCAGCCGATTGGGGGCGGCGAACACTGAAGCTTTCTTT. The rearrangement joins TRBV7-2 to TRBJ1-1; the D gene is possibly TRBD1 (6 bases). CDR1 is SGHTA and CDR2 is FQGNSA in the germline V gene. This CDR3 spans 15 amino acids. V was pared by 5 bases and J by 1 base, with 14 bases between. The entire variable domain, with the rest obtained from reference TRBV7-2 and TRBJ1-1, is as follows: GAGVSQSPSNKVTEKGKDVELRCDPISGHTALYWYRQSLGQGLEFLIYFQGNSAPDKSGLPSDRFSAERTGGSVSTLTIQRTQQEDSAVYLCASSRLGAANTEAFFGQGTRLTVV.

J is TRBJ1-4 and V is TRBV6-1; a possible D gene is TRBD1 (5 bases). Trimming stripped 2 bases from V and 10 bases from J, with 17 bases between. Germline V gives CDR1 MNHNS, CDR2 SASEGT. The CDR3 extends over 15 amino acids. CDR3 loop: CASSEPGQGSAKLFF. As DNA, the CDR3 is TGTGCCAGCAGTGAACCCGGGCAGGGCTCGGCAAAACTGTTTTTT.

This chain connects TRBV21-1 to TRBJ2-1; TRBD1 is the table's D call and was not checked against the DNA. TRBV21-1 is noted as a pseudogene. The CDR3 contains 18 residues. The CDR3 region is CASSRGDPNRGRVDEQFF. The CDR3 coding sequence is TGTGCCAGCAGCAGGGGGGACCCGAACAGGGGGCGCGTGGATGAGCAGTTCTTC.

The chain employs TRBV4-2 and TRBJ2-1; 7 bases are a match to TRBD1. Losses at the gene ends were 1 base for V and 0 bases for J; bases not matched to a gene: 0. This CDR3 comprises 15 residues. Germline-derived CDR1 and CDR2 are LGHNA and YNFKEQ. DNA for the CDR3: TGTGCCAGCAGCCAAGCAGGGGGCTCCTACAATGAGCAGTTCTTC. Encoded protein: CASSQAGGSYNEQFF.

The gene calls are TRBV30 and TRBJ2-2; 7 positions match TRBD1. J lost 4 bases, V lost 4 bases, and 9 bases had no gene match. The CDR3 has 15 amino acids. From germline, CDR1 is GTSNPN and CDR2 SVGIG (reference sequence). In nucleotides, the CDR3 is TGTGCCTGGAAAAAGGGGGCGCTTACCACCGGGGAGCTGTTTTTT. It is translated as CAWKKGALTTGELFF.